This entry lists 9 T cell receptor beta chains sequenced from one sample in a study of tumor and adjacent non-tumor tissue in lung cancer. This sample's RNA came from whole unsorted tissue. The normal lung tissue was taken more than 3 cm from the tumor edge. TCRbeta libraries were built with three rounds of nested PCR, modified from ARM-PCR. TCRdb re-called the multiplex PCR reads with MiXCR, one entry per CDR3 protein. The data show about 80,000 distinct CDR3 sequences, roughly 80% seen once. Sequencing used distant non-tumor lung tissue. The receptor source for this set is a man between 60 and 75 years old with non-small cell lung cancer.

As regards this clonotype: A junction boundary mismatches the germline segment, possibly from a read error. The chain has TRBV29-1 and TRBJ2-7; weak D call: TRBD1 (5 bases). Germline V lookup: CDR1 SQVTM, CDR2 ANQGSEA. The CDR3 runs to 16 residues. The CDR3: CSLQTRTRGEEDEQYF. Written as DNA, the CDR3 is TGCAGCCTTCAAACCCGGACAAGGGGTGAAGAAGACGAGCAGTATTTC.

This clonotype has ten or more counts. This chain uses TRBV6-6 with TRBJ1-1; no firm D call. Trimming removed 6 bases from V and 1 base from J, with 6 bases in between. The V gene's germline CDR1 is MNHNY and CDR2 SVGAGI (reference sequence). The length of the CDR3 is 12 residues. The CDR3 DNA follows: TGTGCCAGCAGGATGGGGAACACTGAAGCTTTCTTT. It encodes CASRMGNTEAFF.

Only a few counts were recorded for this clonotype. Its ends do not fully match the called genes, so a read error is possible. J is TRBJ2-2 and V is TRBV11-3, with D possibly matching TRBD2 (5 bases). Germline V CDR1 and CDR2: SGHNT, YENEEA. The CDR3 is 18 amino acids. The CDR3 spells CTSCSRGAEGYRAGELFF. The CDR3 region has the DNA TGTACCAGCTGCTCCCGGGGAGCGGAAGGATACAGAGCCGGGGAGCTGTTTTTT.

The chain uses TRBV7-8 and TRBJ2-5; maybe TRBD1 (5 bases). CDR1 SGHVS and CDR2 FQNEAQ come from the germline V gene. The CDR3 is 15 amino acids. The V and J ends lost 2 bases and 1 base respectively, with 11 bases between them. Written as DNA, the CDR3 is TGTGCCAGCAGCTTATTGACTGGGGCCCAAGAGACCCAGTACTTC. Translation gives CASSLLTGAQETQYF. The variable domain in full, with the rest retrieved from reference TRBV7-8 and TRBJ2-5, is GAGVSQSPRYKVAKRGQDVALRCDPISGHVSLFWYQQALGQGPEFLTYFQNEAQLDKSGLPSDRFFAERPEGSVSTLKIQRTQQEDSAVYLCASSLLTGAQETQYFGPGTRLLVL.

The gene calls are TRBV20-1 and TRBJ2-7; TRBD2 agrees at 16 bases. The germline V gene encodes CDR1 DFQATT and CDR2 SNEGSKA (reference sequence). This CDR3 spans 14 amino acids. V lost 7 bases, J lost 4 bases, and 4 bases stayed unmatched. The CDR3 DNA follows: TGCAGTGTCGGGACTAGCGGGAGGGCTTACGAGCAGTACTTC. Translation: CSVGTSGRAYEQYF.

CDR3 bases: TGTGTCAGGAGCTTAGGCAGGGGCTATGGCTACACCTTC. Translating it yields CVRSLGRGYGYTF. The rearrangement links TRBV11-2 to TRBJ1-2; perhaps TRBD1 as D (6 bases). CDR3 length: 13 residues. Germline assignment: CDR1 SGHAT and CDR2 FQNNGV. Looking up the rest from reference TRBV11-2 and TRBJ1-2 gives the full variable domain: EAGVAQSPRYKIIEKRQSVAFWCNPISGHATLYWYQQILGQGPKLLIQFQNNGVVDDSQLPKDRFSAERLKGVDSTLKIQPAKLEDSAVYLCVRSLGRGYGYTFGSGTRLTVV.

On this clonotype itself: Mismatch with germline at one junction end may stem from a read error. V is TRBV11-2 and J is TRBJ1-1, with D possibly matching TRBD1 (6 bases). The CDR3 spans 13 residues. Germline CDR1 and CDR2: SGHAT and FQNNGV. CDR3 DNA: TGCGCCAGCAGCTTAAATCAGGGGACTGAAGCTTTCTTT. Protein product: CASSLNQGTEAFF.

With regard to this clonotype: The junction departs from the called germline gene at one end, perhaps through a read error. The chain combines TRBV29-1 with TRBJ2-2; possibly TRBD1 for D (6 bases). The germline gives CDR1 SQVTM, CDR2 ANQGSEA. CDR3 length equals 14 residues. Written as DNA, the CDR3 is TGCATCGTTGGTGAGTACAGGGCCACCGGGGAGCTGTTTTTT. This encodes CIVGEYRATGELFF.

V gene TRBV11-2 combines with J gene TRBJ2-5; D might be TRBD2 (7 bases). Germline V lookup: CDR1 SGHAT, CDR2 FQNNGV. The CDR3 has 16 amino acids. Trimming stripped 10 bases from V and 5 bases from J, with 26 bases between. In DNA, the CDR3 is TGTGCCACCGGCTCCTCAATGGGGGGGCCAAAGGAGACCCAGTACTTC. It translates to CATGSSMGGPKETQYF.